The clone carrying this T cell receptor beta chain has only a few counts. Its antigen is unidentified. These data belong to a study of T-cell memory formation after mild COVID-19. Regarding the study as a whole: Second-wave clones that peaked on day 37 lacked confirmed SARS-CoV-2 specificity.

Sample barcodes and UMIs were carried by the TCR alpha and TCR beta cDNA libraries that 5'RACE generated with constant-segment primers. TCRdb independently ran MiXCR on the 5' RACE reads; one entry per CDR3 protein. The table records under 600,000 distinct CDR3 sequences, roughly 21% of them present only once. Germline-derived CDR1 and CDR2 are PRHDT and FYEKMQ (reference sequence). The CDR3 is made up of 15 amino acids. Trimming shortened V by 3 bases and J by 0 bases, and 12 bases separated the two germline ends. The rearrangement uses TRBV13 and TRBJ2-7; no firm D call. The sample was PBMCs or a T cell subset sorted from them (not recorded which). The receptor comes from an adult woman who had mild COVID-19 (a few samples of this study predate the infection). Cell type and time point are not known. The CDR3 DNA sequence: TGTGCCAGCAGCTTCCGGTCACTAAGCTCCTACGAGCAGTACTTC. The encoded protein is CASSFRSLSSYEQYF.